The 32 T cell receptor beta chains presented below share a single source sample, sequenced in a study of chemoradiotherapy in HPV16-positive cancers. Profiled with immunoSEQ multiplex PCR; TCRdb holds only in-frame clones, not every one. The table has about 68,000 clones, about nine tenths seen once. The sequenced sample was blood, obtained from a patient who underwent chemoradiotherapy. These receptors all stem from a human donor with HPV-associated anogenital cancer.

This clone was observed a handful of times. The CDR3 loop is CASSSGPSSSGNTIYF. The CDR3 nucleotides read TGTGCCAGCAGTTCGGGACCCTCGAGCTCTGGAAACACCATATATTTT. The chain joins TRBV2 to TRBJ1-3; D might be TRBD1 (5 bases). CDR3 size: 16 residues. CDR1 is SNHLY, CDR2 FYNNEI, per germline. V was clipped by 5 bases and J by 0 bases, with 14 bases between them.

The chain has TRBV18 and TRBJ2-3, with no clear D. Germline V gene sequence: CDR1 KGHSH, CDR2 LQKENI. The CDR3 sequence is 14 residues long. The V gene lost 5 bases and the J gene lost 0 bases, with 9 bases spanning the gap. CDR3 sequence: CASSSSSSTDTQYF. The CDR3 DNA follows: TGTGCCAGCTCATCGTCTTCTAGCACAGATACGCAGTATTTT.

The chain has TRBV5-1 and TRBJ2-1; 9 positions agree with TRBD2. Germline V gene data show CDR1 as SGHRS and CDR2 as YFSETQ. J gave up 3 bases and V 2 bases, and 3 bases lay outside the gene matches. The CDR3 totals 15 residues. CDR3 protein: CASSFLTSGYNEQFF. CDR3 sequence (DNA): TGCGCCAGCAGCTTCTTGACTAGCGGCTACAATGAGCAGTTCTTC.

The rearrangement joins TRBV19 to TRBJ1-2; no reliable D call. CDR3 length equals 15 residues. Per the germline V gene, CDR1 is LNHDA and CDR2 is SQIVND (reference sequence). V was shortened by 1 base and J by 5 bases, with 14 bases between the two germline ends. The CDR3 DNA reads TGTGCCAGTAGTATAGCGTTCGGTACAGATTATGGCTACACCTTC. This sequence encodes CASSIAFGTDYGYTF. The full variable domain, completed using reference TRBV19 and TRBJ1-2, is DGGITQSPKYLFRKEGQNVTLSCEQNLNHDAMYWYRQDPGQGLRLIYYSQIVNDFQKGDIAEGYSVSREKKESFPLTVTSAQKNPTAFYLCASSIAFGTDYGYTFGSGTRLTVV.

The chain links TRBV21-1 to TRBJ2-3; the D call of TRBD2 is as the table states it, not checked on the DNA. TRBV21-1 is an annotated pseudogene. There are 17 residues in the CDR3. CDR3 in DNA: TGTGCCAGCTCTGCTGGACTAGCGGGGGGGTGGACAGATACGCAGTATTTT. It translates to CASSAGLAGGWTDTQYF.

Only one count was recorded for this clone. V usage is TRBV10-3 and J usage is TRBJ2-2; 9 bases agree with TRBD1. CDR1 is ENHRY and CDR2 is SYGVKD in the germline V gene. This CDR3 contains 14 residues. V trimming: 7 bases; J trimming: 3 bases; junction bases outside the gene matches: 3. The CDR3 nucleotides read TGTGCCATCAAAGGGACAGGGCACACCGGGGAGCTGTTTTTT. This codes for CAIKGTGHTGELFF.

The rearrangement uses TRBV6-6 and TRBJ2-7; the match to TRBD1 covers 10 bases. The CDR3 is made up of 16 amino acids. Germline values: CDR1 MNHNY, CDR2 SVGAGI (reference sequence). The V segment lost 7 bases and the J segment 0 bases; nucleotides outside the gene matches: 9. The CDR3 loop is CASIAWDRGPSYEQYF. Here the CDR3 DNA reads TGTGCCAGCATCGCGTGGGACAGGGGACCCTCCTACGAGCAGTACTTC.

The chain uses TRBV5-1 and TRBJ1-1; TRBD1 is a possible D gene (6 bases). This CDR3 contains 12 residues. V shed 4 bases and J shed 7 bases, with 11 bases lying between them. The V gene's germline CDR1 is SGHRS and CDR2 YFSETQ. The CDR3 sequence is CASSPETGEAFF. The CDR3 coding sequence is TGCGCCAGCAGCCCCGAGACAGGTGAAGCTTTCTTT.

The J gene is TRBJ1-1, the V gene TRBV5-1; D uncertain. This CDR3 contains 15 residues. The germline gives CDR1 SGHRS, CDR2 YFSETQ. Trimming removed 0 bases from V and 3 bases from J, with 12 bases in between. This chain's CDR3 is CASSLGPGEDTEAFF. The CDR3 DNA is TGCGCCAGCAGCTTGGGTCCAGGTGAGGACACTGAAGCTTTCTTT.

The CDR3 protein is CASSELNRHNEQFF. CDR3 nucleotides: TGTGCCAGCAGTGAATTGAATCGCCACAATGAGCAGTTCTTC. The rearrangement joins TRBV2 to TRBJ2-1, with D uncertain. The CDR3 length is 14 residues. V was trimmed by 2 bases and J by 5 bases, leaving 10 bases between them. Germline V gene sequence: CDR1 SNHLY, CDR2 FYNNEI.

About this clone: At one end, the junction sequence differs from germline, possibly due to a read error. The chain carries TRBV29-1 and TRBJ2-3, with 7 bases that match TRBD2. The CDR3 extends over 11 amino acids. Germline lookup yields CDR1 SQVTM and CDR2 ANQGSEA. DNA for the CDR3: TGCAGCGTTGAAGATACGCGGGGGAAATCATTT. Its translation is CSVEDTRGKSF.

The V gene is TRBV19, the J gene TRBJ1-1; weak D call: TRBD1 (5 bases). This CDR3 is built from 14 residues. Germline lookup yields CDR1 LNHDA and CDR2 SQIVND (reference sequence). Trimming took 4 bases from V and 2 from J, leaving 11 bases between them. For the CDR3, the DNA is TGTGCCAGTAGTACTACCGGGACCAACACTGAAGCTTTCTTT. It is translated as CASSTTGTNTEAFF.

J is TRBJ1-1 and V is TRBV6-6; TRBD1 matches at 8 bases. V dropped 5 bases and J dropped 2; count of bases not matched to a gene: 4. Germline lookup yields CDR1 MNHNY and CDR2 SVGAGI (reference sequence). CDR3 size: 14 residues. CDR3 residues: CASSPGQGNTEAFF. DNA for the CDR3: TGTGCCAGCAGTCCCGGACAGGGCAACACTGAAGCTTTCTTT.

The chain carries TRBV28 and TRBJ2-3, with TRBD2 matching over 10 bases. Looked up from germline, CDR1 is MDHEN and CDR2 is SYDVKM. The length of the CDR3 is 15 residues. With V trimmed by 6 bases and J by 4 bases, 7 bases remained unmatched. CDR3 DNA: TGTGCCAGCAGCCAAAACCTAGCGGGAGCAGATACGCAGTATTTT. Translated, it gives CASSQNLAGADTQYF.

CDR3 region: CASQGQKGNSPLHF. Written as DNA, the CDR3 is TGTGCCAGCCAAGGCCAAAAGGGGAATTCACCCCTCCACTTT. The chain has TRBV9 and TRBJ1-6, with a tentative D call TRBD1 (5 bases). CDR1 is SGDLS and CDR2 is YYNGEE in the germline V gene. The CDR3 extends over 14 amino acids. The V end was cut by 7 bases, the J end by 7 bases, with 15 bases between.

The CDR3 DNA reads as TGTGCCAGCAGCTTGCAGGGGGGTTACTACGAGCAGTACTTC. The encoded protein is CASSLQGGYYEQYF. J is TRBJ2-7 and V is TRBV7-2; D may be TRBD1 (7 bases). The V end lost 3 bases, the J end lost 3 bases, and 12 bases lay between the germline ends. CDR3 size: 14 residues. CDR1 and CDR2 (germline): SGHTA, FQGNSA.

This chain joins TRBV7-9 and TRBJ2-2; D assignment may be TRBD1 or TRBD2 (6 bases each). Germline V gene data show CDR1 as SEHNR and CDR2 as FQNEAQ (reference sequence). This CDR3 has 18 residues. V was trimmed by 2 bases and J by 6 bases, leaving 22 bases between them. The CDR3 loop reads CASSLYWGAGPEAGELFF. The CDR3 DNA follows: TGTGCCAGCAGCTTATATTGGGGGGCAGGGCCAGAGGCCGGGGAGCTGTTTTTT.

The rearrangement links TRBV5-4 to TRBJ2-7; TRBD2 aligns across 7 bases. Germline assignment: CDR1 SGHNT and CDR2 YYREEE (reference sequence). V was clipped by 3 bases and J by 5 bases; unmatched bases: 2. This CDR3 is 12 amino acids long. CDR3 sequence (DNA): TGTGCCAGCAGCTGGGGGAGGGACGAGCAGTACTTC. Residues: CASSWGRDEQYF.

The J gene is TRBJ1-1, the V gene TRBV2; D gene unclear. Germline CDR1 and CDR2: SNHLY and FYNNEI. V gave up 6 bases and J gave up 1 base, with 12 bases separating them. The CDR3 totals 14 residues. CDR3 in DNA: TGTGCCAGCAGCTTGAGGATCGCGAACACTGAAGCTTTCTTT. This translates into CASSLRIANTEAFF.

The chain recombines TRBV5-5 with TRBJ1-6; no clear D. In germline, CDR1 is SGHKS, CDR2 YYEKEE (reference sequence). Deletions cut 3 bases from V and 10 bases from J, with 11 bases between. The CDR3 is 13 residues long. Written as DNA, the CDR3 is TGTGCCAGCAGCTCTGGACCCGACTCACCCCTCCACTTT. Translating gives CASSSGPDSPLHF.

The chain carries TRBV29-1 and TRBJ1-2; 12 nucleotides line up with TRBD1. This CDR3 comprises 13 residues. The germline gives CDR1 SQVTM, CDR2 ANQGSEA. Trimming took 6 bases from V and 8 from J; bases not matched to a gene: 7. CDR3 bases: TGCAGCGTGGGACAGGGGGCTCGGTGGGGCTACACCTTC. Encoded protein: CSVGQGARWGYTF.

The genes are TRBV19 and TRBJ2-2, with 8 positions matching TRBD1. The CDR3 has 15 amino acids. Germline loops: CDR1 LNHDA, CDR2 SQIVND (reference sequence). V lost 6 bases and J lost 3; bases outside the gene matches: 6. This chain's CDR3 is CASRLTGVYTGELFF. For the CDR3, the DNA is TGTGCCAGTAGGTTGACAGGGGTCTACACCGGGGAGCTGTTTTTT.

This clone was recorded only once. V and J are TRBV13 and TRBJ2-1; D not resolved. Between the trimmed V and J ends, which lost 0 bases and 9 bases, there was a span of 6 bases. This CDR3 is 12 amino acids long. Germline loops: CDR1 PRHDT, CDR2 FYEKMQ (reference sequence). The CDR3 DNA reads TGTGCCAGCAGCTTAGGTGTCGGTGAGCAGTTCTTC. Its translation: CASSLGVGEQFF.

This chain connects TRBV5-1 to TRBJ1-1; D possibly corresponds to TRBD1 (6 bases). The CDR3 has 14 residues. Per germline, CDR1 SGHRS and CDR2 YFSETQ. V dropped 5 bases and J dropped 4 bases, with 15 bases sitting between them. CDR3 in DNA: TGCGCCAGCAGTGGCCTACAGGGAAGCACTGAAGCTTTCTTT. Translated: CASSGLQGSTEAFF.

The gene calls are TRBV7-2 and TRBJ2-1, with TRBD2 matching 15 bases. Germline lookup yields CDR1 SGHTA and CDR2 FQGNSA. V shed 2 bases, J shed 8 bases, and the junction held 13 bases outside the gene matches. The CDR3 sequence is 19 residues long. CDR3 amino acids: CASSLPGLAGGGGEDEQFF. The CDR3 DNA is TGTGCCAGCAGCTTACCGGGACTAGCGGGGGGAGGTGGTGAGGATGAGCAGTTCTTC.

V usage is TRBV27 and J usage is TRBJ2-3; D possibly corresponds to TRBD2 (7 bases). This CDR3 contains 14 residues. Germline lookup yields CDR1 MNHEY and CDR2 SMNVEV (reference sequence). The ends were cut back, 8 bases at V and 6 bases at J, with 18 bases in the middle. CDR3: CASSAQEGGDTQYF. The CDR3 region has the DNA TGTGCCAGCTCGGCGCAGGAGGGGGGGGATACGCAGTATTTT.

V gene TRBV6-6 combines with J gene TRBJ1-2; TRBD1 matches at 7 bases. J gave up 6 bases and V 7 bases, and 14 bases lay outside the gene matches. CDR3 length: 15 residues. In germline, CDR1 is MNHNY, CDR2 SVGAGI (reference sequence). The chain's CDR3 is CASKLLDRESNGYTF. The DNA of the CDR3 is TGTGCCAGCAAGCTTTTAGACAGGGAATCGAATGGCTACACCTTC.

Written as DNA, the CDR3 is TGCGCCAGCAGTGAGGGTACAGGGGACCACTTGGCCTACGAGCAGTACTTC. It translates to CASSEGTGDHLAYEQYF. The chain couples TRBV10-1 to TRBJ2-7; 7 nucleotides match TRBD1. This CDR3 region has 17 residues. Looked up from germline, CDR1 is WNHNN and CDR2 is SYGVQD (reference sequence). Losses at the gene ends were 2 bases for V and 2 bases for J; bases not matched to a gene: 12.

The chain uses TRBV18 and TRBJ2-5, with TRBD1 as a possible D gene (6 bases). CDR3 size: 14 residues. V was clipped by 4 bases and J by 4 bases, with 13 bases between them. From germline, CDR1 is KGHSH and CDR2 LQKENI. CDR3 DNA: TGTGCCAGCTCACTGATGGGACAAGGAGAGACCCAGTACTTC. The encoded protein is CASSLMGQGETQYF.

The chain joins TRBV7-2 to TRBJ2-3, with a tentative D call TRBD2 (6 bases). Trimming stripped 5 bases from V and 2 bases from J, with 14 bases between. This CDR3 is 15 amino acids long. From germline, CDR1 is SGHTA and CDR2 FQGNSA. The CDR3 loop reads CASSIDSGPTDTQYF. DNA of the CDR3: TGTGCCAGCAGCATAGATAGCGGCCCCACAGATACGCAGTATTTT. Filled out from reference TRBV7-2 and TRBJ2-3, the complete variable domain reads GAGVSQSPSNKVTEKGKDVELRCDPISGHTALYWYRQSLGQGLEFLIYFQGNSAPDKSGLPSDRFSAERTGGSVSTLTIQRTQQEDSAVYLCASSIDSGPTDTQYFGPGTRLTVL.

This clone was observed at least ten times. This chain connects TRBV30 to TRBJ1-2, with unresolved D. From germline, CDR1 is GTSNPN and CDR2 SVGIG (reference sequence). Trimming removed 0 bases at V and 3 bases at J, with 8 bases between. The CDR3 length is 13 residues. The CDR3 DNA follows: TGTGCCTGGAGTGTACCCGGGCACTATGGCTACACCTTC. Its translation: CAWSVPGHYGYTF.

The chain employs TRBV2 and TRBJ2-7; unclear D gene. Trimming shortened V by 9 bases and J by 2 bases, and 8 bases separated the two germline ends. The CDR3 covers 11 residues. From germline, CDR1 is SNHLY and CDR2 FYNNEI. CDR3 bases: TGTGCCAGTCAATTAACCTACGAGCAGTACTTC. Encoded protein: CASQLTYEQYF.